A single sample gave rise to the 23 T cell receptor beta chains below, sequenced in a study of T cells in Graves' hyperthyroidism and ophthalmopathy. The source material, RNA transcripts, was used to amplify TCR beta CDR3 regions. First-round RT-PCR with HTBI primers amplified the TCR CDR3 region. TCRdb ran MiXCR on the multiplex PCR reads and lists one entry per CDR3 protein. The table includes under 300,000 distinct CDR3 sequences, 13% detected once. The sequenced sample was blood. All receptors derive from a woman in her twenties or thirties with Graves' hyperthyroidism that later progressed to Graves' ophthalmopathy.

The chain recombines TRBV27 with TRBJ2-6; 9 bases line up with TRBD2. V was pared by 0 bases and J by 0 bases, with 6 bases of the junction left unmatched. The CDR3 is 19 amino acids. The germline gives CDR1 MNHEY, CDR2 SMNVEV (reference sequence). CDR3 in amino acids: CASSLSIRREGSGANVLTF. For the CDR3, the DNA is TGTGCCAGCAGTTTATCGATTAGGCGGGAGGGCTCTGGGGCCAACGTCCTGACTTTC.

This clonotype appeared a few times. The chain joins TRBV5-4 to TRBJ2-5; 7 bases agree with TRBD2. V trimming: 0 bases; J trimming: 4 bases; junction bases outside the gene matches: 12. There are 17 residues in the CDR3. Germline CDR1 and CDR2: SGHNT and YYREEE (reference sequence). This CDR3 reads CASSLDALAGAGETQYF. DNA for the CDR3: TGTGCCAGCAGCTTGGACGCCCTTGCGGGAGCCGGAGAGACCCAGTACTTC.

In this sample, this clonotype turned up many times. The V gene is TRBV6-1, the J gene TRBJ2-3; possibly TRBD1 or TRBD2 for D (5 bases each). The ends were cut back, 5 bases at V and 3 bases at J, with 18 bases in the middle. CDR3 length: 16 amino acids. Germline V gene lookup returns CDR1 MNHNS and CDR2 SASEGT. The CDR3 DNA reads TGTGCCAGCAGTACGGGGCAGGGAGTTGGAACAGATACGCAGTATTTT. Translated, it gives CASSTGQGVGTDTQYF.

Concerning this clonotype: An end of the junction differs from the germline gene, which may be a read error. The chain's CDR3 is CASSLGTGAYNGQFF. The CDR3 DNA is TGTGCCAGCAGTTTAGGGACAGGGGCCTACAATGGGCAGTTCTTC. V and J are TRBV11-2 and TRBJ2-1, with 10 bases that match TRBD1. The germline CDR1 and CDR2 sequences are SGHAT and FQNNGV. The CDR3 sequence is 15 residues long.

The table lists this clonotype with many counts. The V gene is TRBV7-9, the J gene TRBJ1-1; D possibly corresponds to TRBD1 (5 bases). The CDR3 consists of 12 residues. V dropped 5 bases and J dropped 4 bases, with 8 bases sitting between them. Germline values: CDR1 SEHNR, CDR2 FQNEAQ (reference sequence). CDR3 nucleotides: TGTGCCAGCAGCCCCGGGGGCACTGAAGCTTTCTTT. This encodes CASSPGGTEAFF.

This clonotype was seen at least ten times. The gene calls are TRBV11-2 and TRBJ2-5; 8 positions match TRBD2. CDR1 is SGHAT and CDR2 is FQNNGV in the germline V gene. Losses at the gene ends were 1 base for V and 2 bases for J; bases not matched to a gene: 3. The CDR3 consists of 15 residues. The CDR3 sequence: CASSLGSSGQETQYF. DNA of the CDR3: TGTGCCAGCAGCTTAGGGTCTAGCGGGCAAGAGACCCAGTACTTC.

This clonotype was detected ten times or more. This rearrangement joins TRBV7-3 to TRBJ2-3; tentative D call: TRBD2 (6 bases). The germline gives CDR1 SGHTA, CDR2 FQGTGA. V was cut by 2 bases and J by 7 bases, with 10 bases left in between. The CDR3 is 13 residues long. CDR3 DNA sequence: TGTGCCAGCAGCTTACCGGGAGTGAATACGCAGTATTTT. Translating it yields CASSLPGVNTQYF. Drawing the rest from reference TRBV7-3 and TRBJ2-3, the complete variable domain is GAGVSQTPSNKVTEKGKYVELRCDPISGHTALYWYRQSLGQGPEFLIYFQGTGAADDSGLPNDRFFAVRPEGSVSTLKIQRTERGDSAVYLCASSLPGVNTQYFGPGTRLTVL.

The chain employs TRBV5-1 and TRBJ1-3, with unresolved D. The V end lost 2 bases, the J end lost 0 bases, and 9 bases lay between the germline ends. CDR3 length: 15 amino acids. CDR1 and CDR2 (germline): SGHRS, YFSETQ. CDR3 loop: CASSLSSSSGNTIYF. The DNA for the CDR3 is TGCGCCAGCAGCTTATCGTCAAGCTCTGGAAACACCATATATTTT.

This clonotype was detected ten times or more. J is TRBJ2-7 and V is TRBV11-2; no firm D call. Trimming removed 7 bases at V and 1 base at J, with 11 bases between. The CDR3 covers 13 residues. Germline values: CDR1 SGHAT, CDR2 FQNNGV. The CDR3 region is CASTTLESYEQYF. The CDR3 region has the DNA TGTGCCAGCACCACCCTGGAGTCCTACGAGCAGTACTTC.

The chain recombines TRBV6-2 or TRBV6-3 with TRBJ2-1; D is undetermined. The V end was cut by 2 bases, the J end by 0 bases, with 14 bases between. This CDR3 comprises 17 residues. Germline V gene lookup returns CDR1 MNHEY and CDR2 SVGEGT. CDR3 region: CASSYPYPLISYNEQFF. The CDR3 bases are TGTGCCAGCAGTTACCCCTACCCCCTAATCTCCTACAATGAGCAGTTCTTC.

This clonotype was observed many times. The chain employs TRBV7-2 and TRBJ2-3; 9 bases align to TRBD2. The CDR3 consists of 15 residues. V lost 5 bases, J lost 1 base, and 4 bases stayed unmatched. Germline CDR1 reads SGHTA; CDR2 reads FQGNSA. DNA for the CDR3: TGTGCCAGCAGCCCCGGGACTAGCCGCACAGATACGCAGTATTTT. As protein: CASSPGTSRTDTQYF.

This clonotype was observed at least ten times. The chain links TRBV11-2 to TRBJ2-7; TRBD2 matches 7 bases. Germline V gene lookup returns CDR1 SGHAT and CDR2 FQNNGV. The CDR3 covers 14 residues. The V and J ends lost 4 bases and 2 bases, in that order; junction bases with no gene match: 5. The CDR3 nucleotides are TGTGCCAGCAGCTCCCGACTAGCCACCTACGAGCAGTACTTC. Protein product: CASSSRLATYEQYF.

This clonotype was observed a single time. The chain couples TRBV29-1 to TRBJ2-7; TRBD2 matches at 9 bases. The V segment lost 6 bases and the J segment 6 bases; nucleotides outside the gene matches: 9. This CDR3 region has 13 residues. The germline CDR1 and CDR2 sequences are SQVTM and ANQGSEA. The CDR3 nucleotides are TGCAGCGTCCAGGGACTAGCAGCAGGCGAGCAGTACTTC. Protein product: CSVQGLAAGEQYF.

This clonotype occurred many times. This chain links TRBV27 with TRBJ2-2; 13 bases fit TRBD2. This CDR3 contains 16 residues. CDR1 and CDR2 from the germline V gene are MNHEY and SMNVEV (reference sequence). The V and J ends lost 6 bases and 6 bases, in that order; junction bases with no gene match: 7. The CDR3 coding sequence is TGTGCCAGCAGACACACTAGCGGGAGGGCCCCCGGGGAGCTGTTTTTT. It codes for CASRHTSGRAPGELFF.

The chain has TRBV7-2 and TRBJ2-2, with D perhaps matching TRBD1 or TRBD2 (5 bases each). This CDR3 comprises 15 residues. V lost 6 bases to trimming and J lost 1 base, with 12 bases between them. Looked up from germline, CDR1 is SGHTA and CDR2 is FQGNSA. CDR3 amino acids: CASRSEGRNTGELFF. In DNA form, the CDR3 reads TGTGCCAGCAGGTCAGAGGGGCGGAACACCGGGGAGCTGTTTTTT.

The rearrangement links TRBV6-2 or TRBV6-3 to TRBJ2-6; 11 bases map to TRBD1. The CDR3 covers 21 residues. V trimming: 5 bases; J trimming: 2 bases; junction bases outside the gene matches: 17. Germline CDR1 and CDR2: MNHEY and SVGEGT. In nucleotides, the CDR3 is TGTGCCAGCAGTGCTTCCGGGACAGGGGGAGCCTTAGGGGCTGGGGCCAACGTCCTGACTTTC. Encoded protein: CASSASGTGGALGAGANVLTF.

V and J are TRBV5-1 and TRBJ2-1; 8 nucleotides line up with TRBD2. This CDR3 is built from 16 residues. Germline V lookup: CDR1 SGHRS, CDR2 YFSETQ. The junction had 3 bases not matched to a gene; V was cut back by 0 bases and J by 1 base. The CDR3 bases are TGCGCCAGCAGCTTGGTAGCGGGGACTTCCTACAATGAGCAGTTCTTC. It codes for CASSLVAGTSYNEQFF.

The V and J genes are TRBV28 and TRBJ1-5; 11 bases align to TRBD1. CDR1 is MDHEN, CDR2 SYDVKM, per germline. The CDR3 runs 17 residues. Trimming cost V 5 bases and J 4 bases; bases outside gene matches: 10. CDR3 sequence (DNA): TGTGCCAGCAGTCTGTGGACAGGGGGCTTAGGGAATCAGCCCCAGCATTTT. It codes for CASSLWTGGLGNQPQHF. Combining the CDR3 with reference TRBV28 and TRBJ1-5 gives the whole variable domain DVKVTQSSRYLVKRTGEKVFLECVQDMDHENMFWYRQDPGLGLRLIYFSYDVKMKEKGDIPEGYSVSREKKERFSLILESASTNQTSMYLCASSLWTGGLGNQPQHFGDGTRLSIL.

This clonotype has a count of ten or more. J is TRBJ1-1 and V is TRBV6-5; TRBD1 aligns across 8 bases. Germline-derived CDR1 and CDR2 are MNHEY and SVGAGI. The length of the CDR3 is 16 residues. V lost 2 bases to trimming and J lost 5 bases; unmatched junction nucleotides: 10. In nucleotides, the CDR3 is TGTGCCAGCAGTTACGGAGCAGGGGGCGTGGGAACTGAAGCTTTCTTT. This encodes CASSYGAGGVGTEAFF.

This clonotype was seen many times. The CDR3 loop reads CATSRDPEGGYSYEQYF. The CDR3 DNA reads TGTGCCACCAGCAGAGATCCGGAGGGGGGTTACTCCTACGAGCAGTACTTC. The chain carries TRBV15 and TRBJ2-7; D might be TRBD1 or TRBD2, each matching 6 bases. Germline CDR1 is LNHNV and CDR2 is YYDKDF (reference sequence). V was pared by 0 bases and J by 0 bases, with 15 bases between. CDR3 length: 17 residues.

This clonotype occurred many times. The rearrangement uses TRBV5-8 and TRBJ2-7; tentatively, D is TRBD2 (6 bases). The ends were cut back, 0 bases at V and 1 base at J, with 14 bases in the middle. The CDR3 spans 16 residues. Germline CDR1 reads SGHTS; CDR2 reads YDEGEE. CDR3 sequence reads: CASSLEARGWSYEQYF. In nucleotides, the CDR3 is TGTGCCAGCAGCTTGGAGGCTCGGGGGTGGTCCTACGAGCAGTACTTC.

This clonotype showed up many times. J is TRBJ2-5 and V is TRBV12-3 or TRBV12-4; 8 nucleotides match TRBD2. The CDR3 consists of 14 residues. Unmatched junction bases numbered 6, after V lost 5 bases and J lost 4 bases. This CDR3 reads CASSVSRGAETQYF. For the CDR3, the DNA is TGTGCCAGCAGTGTCTCGCGGGGGGCAGAGACCCAGTACTTC.

This clonotype has ten or more counts. A junction end diverges from the germline sequence, so it may reflect a read error. V usage is TRBV10-3 and J usage is TRBJ2-7; possibly TRBD2 for D (7 bases). CDR1 and CDR2 (germline): ENHRY, SYGVKD. The CDR3 loop spans 14 amino acids. The chain's CDR3 is CATSERDKGYGQYF. The DNA of the CDR3 is TGTGCCACCTCCGAGCGGGACAAGGGCTACGGGCAGTACTTC.